A selection of T cell receptor beta chains follows, all from one sample in a study of control samples from healthy donors and cancer patients. Sequencing used immunoSEQ multiplex PCR; TCRdb keeps in-frame clones, though not all of them. The repertoire holds some 120,000 clones, with over 85% as singletons. Sequenced: blood. These receptors all come from a man younger than 45 in good health. CDR3s include the opening cysteine and the closing phenylalanine or tryptophan. The D gene is left open where the match is weak. Where a row states a size, it is once, few, many or the class of an expanded clone; other rows omit it.

TRBJ2-6	.	TRBD2	TRBV6-4	TGTGCCAGCAGTGAAGAGAAGCGGGATTCCGGGGCCAACGTCCTGACTTTC	CASSEEKRDSGANVLTF
TRBJ2-1	once	.	TRBV3-1/TRBV3-2	TGTGCCAGCAGCCACCAGAAGACAGGAGGCGATGAGCAGTTCTTC	CASSHQKTGGDEQFF
TRBJ2-7	.	.	TRBV27	TGTGCCAGCAGTTCTGGGTTAGGCAGAAGTTACGAGCAGTACTTC	CASSSGLGRSYEQYF
TRBJ1-1	.	TRBD1	TRBV27	TGTGCCAGCAGTTTGCTCCCCGGACCAGGGGGCTCCGAAGCTTTCTTT	CASSLLPGPGGSEAFF
TRBJ2-7	.	.	TRBV19	TGTGCCAGTAGTTCGGTCCGGTTAGAGCAGTACTTC	CASSSVRLEQYF
TRBJ1-1	.	.	TRBV30	TGTGCCTGGAAGACAGCTGGGAACACTGAAGCTTTCTTT	CAWKTAGNTEAFF
TRBJ1-5	.	.	TRBV19	TGTGCCAGCCAGACACAAGATAGCAATCAGCCCCAGCATTTT	CASQTQDSNQPQHF
TRBJ2-3	.	.	TRBV10-3	TGTGCCATCAGTGAGTCGCGGGATTCAGATACGCAGTATTTT	CAISESRDSDTQYF
TRBJ2-7	.	TRBD2	TRBV5-1	TGCGCCAGCAGCTGGGTGGGGGGGACGAACTCCTACGAGCAGTACTTC	CASSWVGGTNSYEQYF
TRBJ1-4	.	TRBD1	TRBV24-1	TGTGCCACCAGTGATGGACAGGGGTATAATGAAAAACTGTTTTTT	CATSDGQGYNEKLFF
TRBJ1-1	.	.	TRBV7-9	TGTGCCAGCAGCCGCGCCGGGACGGTGAACACTGAAGCTTTCTTT	CASSRAGTVNTEAFF
TRBJ2-7	.	.	TRBV29-1	TGCAGCGTTTATAAGGGGTACGAGCAGTACTTC	CSVYKGYEQYF
TRBJ2-7	.	.	TRBV6-2/TRBV6-3	TGTGCCAGCAGTTACTCCGGGCCCGAGCAGTACTTC	CASSYSGPEQYF
TRBJ2-2	.	.	TRBV7-9	TGTGCCAGCAGCGACAGGAACACCGGGGAGCTGTTTTTT	CASSDRNTGELFF
TRBJ2-2	.	.	TRBV9	TGTGCCAGCAGCTCAACCCGGTCTGCTCCTGGGCCCGGGGAGCTGTTTTTT	CASSSTRSAPGPGELFF
TRBJ2-3	.	TRBD1	TRBV7-2	TGTGCCAGCAGCATTAACAGGGGAAGGACAGATACGCAGTATTTT	CASSINRGRTDTQYF
TRBJ1-2	.	TRBD1	TRBV25-1	TGTGCCAGCAGTGGGAACCCGGGACAGGGGAGAGGGAGCTATGGCTACACCTTC	CASSGNPGQGRGSYGYTF
TRBJ1-6	.	.	TRBV2	TGTGCCAGCAGTGAGTTTTGGTTTAGTGCTGAACTCCACTTT	CASSEFWFSAELHF
TRBJ1-6	.	.	TRBV7-3	TGTGCCAGCAGCTTAGGGATAGGTTCACCCCTCCACTTT	CASSLGIGSPLHF
TRBJ1-6	.	.	TRBV7-3	TGTGCCAGCAGCTTGGAGGGGACCGGGCCATTTTGGGCCCTCCACTTT	CASSLEGTGPFWALHF
TRBJ2-7	.	.	TRBV7-2	TGTGCCAGCAGCACCAGGGGTGGAAACGAGCAGTACTTC	CASSTRGGNEQYF
TRBJ1-2	.	.	TRBV18	TGTGCCAGTAAGCGAAATCCGGAGTTTGACTATGGCTACACCTTC	CASKRNPEFDYGYTF
TRBJ1-6	.	.	TRBV28	TGTGCCAGCAGCCCCCCGGGGAACTATAATTCACCCCTCCACTTT	CASSPPGNYNSPLHF
TRBJ1-2	.	TRBD1	TRBV7-9	TGTGCCAGCAGCGCCTTGACAGGGGGTAGAGGGTATGGCTACACCTTC	CASSALTGGRGYGYTF
TRBJ2-7	.	TRBD1	TRBV5-6	TGTGCCAGCAGCTTGGTACAGGGGGGTGGAGAGCAGTACTTC	CASSLVQGGGEQYF
TRBJ1-1	.	TRBD1	TRBV5-6	TGTGCCAGCAGTCCCGGGACAGGGGCGCGGGGCACTGAAGCTTTCTTT	CASSPGTGARGTEAFF
TRBJ2-5	.	.	TRBV10-2	TGCGCCAGCAAGAACTTTCCGGACCAAGAGACCCAGTACTTC	CASKNFPDQETQYF
TRBJ2-1	.	.	TRBV6-6	TGTGCCAGCAGTTACCAGCTAAATGAGCAGTTCTTC	CASSYQLNEQFF
TRBJ2-5	.	TRBD2	TRBV14	TGTGCCAGCAGCCAAGTTGAGCGGGGGGTAAAAGAGACCCAGTACTTC	CASSQVERGVKETQYF
TRBJ1-1	.	.	TRBV27	TGTGCCAGCAGTTTATCGGAGGGCACTGAAGCTTTCTTT	CASSLSEGTEAFF
TRBJ1-2	.	TRBD1	TRBV24-1	TGTGCCACCAGTGATCCGACAGGGGGGAACTATGGCTACACCTTC	CATSDPTGGNYGYTF
TRBJ2-5	.	.	TRBV6-2/TRBV6-3	TGTGCCAGCAGTTACGGCCAAGAGACCCAGTACTTC	CASSYGQETQYF
TRBJ2-7	few	.	TRBV6-4	TGTGCCAGCAGCAGAGAACTAGGACGAGGTTACGAGCAGTACTTC	CASSRELGRGYEQYF
TRBJ2-7	.	.	TRBV6-5	TGTGCCAGCAAAACACCTAACTCCTACGAGCAGTACTTC	CASKTPNSYEQYF
TRBJ2-3	.	.	TRBV24-1	TGTGCCACCAGTGATTTGGGGCGGGGTAGCACAGATACGCAGTATTTT	CATSDLGRGSTDTQYF
TRBJ2-1	.	.	TRBV5-1	TGCGCCAGCAGCAGGAGAGGGTTTGAAGTCTTC	CASSRRGFEVF
TRBJ2-3	once	.	TRBV6-5	TGTGCCACCCAGGATATGGGATTTGATACGCAGTATTTT	CATQDMGFDTQYF
TRBJ1-2	.	.	TRBV6-2/TRBV6-3	TGTGCCAGCAGCACTGGTAGAGTCTATGGCTACACCTTC	CASSTGRVYGYTF
TRBJ1-5	.	TRBD1	TRBV3-1/TRBV3-2	TGTGCCAGCAGCCAAGATTGGACCGGGACAGGGAATCAGCCCCAGCATTTT	CASSQDWTGTGNQPQHF
TRBJ1-1	few	.	TRBV10-3	TGTGCCATCAGGATGACGGTTTTAAGGGACACTGAAGCTTTCTTT	CAIRMTVLRDTEAFF
TRBJ2-6	once	TRBD1	TRBV10-3	TGTGCCATCAGTGACGGGACAGGGGCCGGGGCCAACGTCCTGACTTTC	CAISDGTGAGANVLTF
TRBJ1-3	.	.	TRBV5-6	TGTGCCAGCCGCAGGAGGGGGGCTTCTGGAAACACCATATATTTT	CASRRRGASGNTIYF
TRBJ1-2	.	.	TRBV28	TGTGCCAGCTATGACGGGGGAACGGGTGGCTACACCTTC	CASYDGGTGGYTF
TRBJ1-4	.	TRBD1	TRBV5-1	TGCGCCAGCAGCCCTTTCGACAGGGAGGAACTGTTTTTT	CASSPFDREELFF
TRBJ2-3	.	.	TRBV27	TGTGCCAGCAGTTCCCTGGGGCTAGACACAGATACGCAGTATTTT	CASSSLGLDTDTQYF
TRBJ2-1	.	.	TRBV5-1	TGCGCCAGCAGCTTAACAGCGGCCTCCTACAATGAGCAGTTCTTC	CASSLTAASYNEQFF
TRBJ1-6	once	.	TRBV28	TGTGCCAGCAGCACAGATGGGGGAAATTCACCCCTCCACTTT	CASSTDGGNSPLHF
TRBJ2-2	.	.	TRBV11-2	TGTGCCAGCAGCCACCCCGGATCTTACAGGGTCGGGGAGCTGTTTTTT	CASSHPGSYRVGELFF
TRBJ1-5	.	TRBD1	TRBV27	TGTGCGGGGGGACAGGGAGGGAATCAGCCCCAGCATTTT	CAGGQGGNQPQHF
TRBJ2-3	.	TRBD1	TRBV29-1	TGCAGCGTTGGGAACGCGACAGGGGGGGGGACAGATACGCAGTATTTT	CSVGNATGGGTDTQYF
TRBJ1-1	.	TRBD1	TRBV28	TGTGCCAGCAGTTTCTTACAGGGGGCTGACACTGAAGCTTTCTTT	CASSFLQGADTEAFF
TRBJ1-5	.	.	TRBV27	TGTGCCAGCAGTTTCCCCGGACCTAATCAGCCCCAGCATTTT	CASSFPGPNQPQHF
TRBJ1-4	.	.	TRBV4-1	TGCGCCAGCAGCCAATTCACTCAAGTAGAAGAGAGCCTGTTTTTT	CASSQFTQVEESLFF
TRBJ2-1	.	.	TRBV24-1	TGTGCCACCAGGACCCGACCCCCGAGCTCCTACAATGAGCAGTTCTTC	CATRTRPPSSYNEQFF
TRBJ2-1	.	TRBD2	TRBV3-1/TRBV3-2	TGTGCCAGCAGCCAAGGGGGGCTAGCGGGGGGGGCAGAGCAGTTCTTC	CASSQGGLAGGAEQFF
TRBJ2-2	.	.	TRBV6-5	TGTGCCAGCAAGACAGAGCACACCGGGGAGCTGTTTTTT	CASKTEHTGELFF